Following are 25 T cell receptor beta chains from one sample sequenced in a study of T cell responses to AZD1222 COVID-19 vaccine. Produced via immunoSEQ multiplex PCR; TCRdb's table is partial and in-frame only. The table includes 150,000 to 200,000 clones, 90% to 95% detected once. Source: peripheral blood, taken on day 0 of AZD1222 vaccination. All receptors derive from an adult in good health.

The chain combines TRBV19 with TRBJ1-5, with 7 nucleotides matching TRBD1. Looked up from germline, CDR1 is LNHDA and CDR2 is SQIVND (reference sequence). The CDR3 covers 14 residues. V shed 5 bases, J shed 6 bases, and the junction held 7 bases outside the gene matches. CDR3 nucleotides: TGTGCCAGTAGTTCCAACAGGGGTGGTCAGCCCCAGCATTTT. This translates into CASSSNRGGQPQHF.

The CDR3 is CASSSSLGNEKLFF. The CDR3, as DNA: TGTGCCAGCAGCTCTTCGTTGGGTAATGAAAAACTGTTTTTT. The V call is TRBV7-2, the J call TRBJ1-4; D not resolved. The V gene lost 4 bases and the J gene lost 4 bases, with 10 bases spanning the gap. The CDR3 extends over 14 amino acids. CDR1 SGHTA and CDR2 FQGNSA come from the germline V gene.

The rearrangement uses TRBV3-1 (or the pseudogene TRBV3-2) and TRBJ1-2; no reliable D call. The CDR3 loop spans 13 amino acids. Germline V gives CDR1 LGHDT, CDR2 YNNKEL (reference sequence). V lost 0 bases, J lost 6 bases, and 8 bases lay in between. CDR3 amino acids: CASSQERVHGYTF. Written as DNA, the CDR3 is TGTGCCAGCAGCCAAGAGAGGGTACATGGCTACACCTTC.

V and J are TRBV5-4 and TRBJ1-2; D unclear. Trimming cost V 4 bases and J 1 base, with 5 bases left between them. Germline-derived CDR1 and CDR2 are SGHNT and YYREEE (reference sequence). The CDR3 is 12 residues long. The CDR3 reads CASSPDNYGYTF. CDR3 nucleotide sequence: TGTGCCAGCAGCCCGGATAACTATGGCTACACCTTC.

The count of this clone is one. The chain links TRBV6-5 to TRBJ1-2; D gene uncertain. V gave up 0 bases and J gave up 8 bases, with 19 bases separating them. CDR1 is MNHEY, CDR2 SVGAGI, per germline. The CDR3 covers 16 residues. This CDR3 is CASSYSNARGSGGYTF. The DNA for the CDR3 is TGTGCCAGCAGTTACTCGAATGCTCGGGGAAGTGGAGGCTACACCTTC.

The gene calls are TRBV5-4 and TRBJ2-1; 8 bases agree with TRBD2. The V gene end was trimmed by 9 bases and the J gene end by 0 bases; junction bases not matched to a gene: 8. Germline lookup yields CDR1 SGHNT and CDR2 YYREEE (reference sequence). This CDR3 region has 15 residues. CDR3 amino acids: CATPGGGPSYNEQFF. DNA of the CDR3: TGTGCCACCCCGGGGGGGGGTCCCTCCTACAATGAGCAGTTCTTC.

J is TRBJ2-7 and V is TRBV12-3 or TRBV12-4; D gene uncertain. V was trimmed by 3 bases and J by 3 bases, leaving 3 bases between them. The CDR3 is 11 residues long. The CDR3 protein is CASSFLYEQYF. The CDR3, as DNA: TGTGCCAGCAGTTTCCTCTACGAGCAGTACTTC.

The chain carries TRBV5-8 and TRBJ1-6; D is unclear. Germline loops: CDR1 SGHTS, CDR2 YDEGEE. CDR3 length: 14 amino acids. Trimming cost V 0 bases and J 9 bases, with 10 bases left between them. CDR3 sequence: CASSLGVPGSPLHF. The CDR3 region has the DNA TGTGCCAGCAGCTTGGGAGTACCGGGTTCACCCCTCCACTTT.

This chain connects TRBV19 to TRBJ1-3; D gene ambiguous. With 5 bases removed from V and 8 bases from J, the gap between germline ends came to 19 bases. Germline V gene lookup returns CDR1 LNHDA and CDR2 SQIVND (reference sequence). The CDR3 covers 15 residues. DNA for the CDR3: TGTGCCAGTAGTGACGCGGCAGTCCCGGGAGACACCATATATTTT. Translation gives CASSDAAVPGDTIYF. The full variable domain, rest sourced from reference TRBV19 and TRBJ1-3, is DGGITQSPKYLFRKEGQNVTLSCEQNLNHDAMYWYRQDPGQGLRLIYYSQIVNDFQKGDIAEGYSVSREKKESFPLTVTSAQKNPTAFYLCASSDAAVPGDTIYFGEGSWLTVV.

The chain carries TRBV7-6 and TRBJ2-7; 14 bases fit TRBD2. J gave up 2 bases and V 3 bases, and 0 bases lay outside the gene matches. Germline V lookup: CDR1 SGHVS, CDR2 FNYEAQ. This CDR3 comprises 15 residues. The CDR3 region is CASSLTSGRAYEQYF. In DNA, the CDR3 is TGTGCCAGCAGCTTGACTAGCGGGAGGGCCTACGAGCAGTACTTC.

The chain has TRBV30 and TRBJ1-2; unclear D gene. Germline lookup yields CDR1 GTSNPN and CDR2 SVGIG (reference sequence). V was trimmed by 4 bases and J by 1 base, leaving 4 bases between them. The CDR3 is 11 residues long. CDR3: CAWTDNYGYTF. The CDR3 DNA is TGTGCCTGGACAGATAACTATGGCTACACCTTC.

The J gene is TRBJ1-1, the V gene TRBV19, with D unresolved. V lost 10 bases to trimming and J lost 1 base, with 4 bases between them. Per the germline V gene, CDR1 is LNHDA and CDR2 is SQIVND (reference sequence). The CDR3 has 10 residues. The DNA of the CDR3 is TGTGCCACTGCGAACACTGAAGCTTTCTTT. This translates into CATANTEAFF.

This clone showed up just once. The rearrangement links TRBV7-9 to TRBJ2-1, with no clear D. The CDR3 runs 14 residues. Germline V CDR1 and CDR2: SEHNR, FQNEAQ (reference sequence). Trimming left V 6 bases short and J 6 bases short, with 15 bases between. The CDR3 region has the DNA TGTGCCAGCAGTACCCGGACCACATTCAATGAGCAGTTCTTC. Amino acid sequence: CASSTRTTFNEQFF.

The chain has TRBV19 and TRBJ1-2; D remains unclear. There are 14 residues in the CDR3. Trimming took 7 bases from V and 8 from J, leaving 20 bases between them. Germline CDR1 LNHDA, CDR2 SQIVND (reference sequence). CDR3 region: CASTPIETLLGYTF. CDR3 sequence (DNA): TGTGCCAGTACCCCAATCGAGACACTCCTCGGCTACACCTTC. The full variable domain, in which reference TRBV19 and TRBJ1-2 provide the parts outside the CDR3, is DGGITQSPKYLFRKEGQNVTLSCEQNLNHDAMYWYRQDPGQGLRLIYYSQIVNDFQKGDIAEGYSVSREKKESFPLTVTSAQKNPTAFYLCASTPIETLLGYTFGSGTRLTVV.

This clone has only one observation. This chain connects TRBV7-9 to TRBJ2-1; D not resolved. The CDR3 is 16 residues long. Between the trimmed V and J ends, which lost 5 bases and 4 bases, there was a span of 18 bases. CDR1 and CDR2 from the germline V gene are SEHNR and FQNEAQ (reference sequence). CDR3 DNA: TGTGCCAGCAGCCCAAGACCAGATGGAAGGTACAATGAGCAGTTCTTC. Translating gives CASSPRPDGRYNEQFF.

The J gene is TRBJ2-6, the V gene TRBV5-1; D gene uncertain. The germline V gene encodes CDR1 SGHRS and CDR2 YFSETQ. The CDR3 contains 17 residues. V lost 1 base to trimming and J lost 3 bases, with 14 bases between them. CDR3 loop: CASSLSQAKGGANVLTF. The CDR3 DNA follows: TGCGCCAGCAGCTTGTCCCAAGCTAAGGGTGGGGCCAACGTCCTGACTTTC.

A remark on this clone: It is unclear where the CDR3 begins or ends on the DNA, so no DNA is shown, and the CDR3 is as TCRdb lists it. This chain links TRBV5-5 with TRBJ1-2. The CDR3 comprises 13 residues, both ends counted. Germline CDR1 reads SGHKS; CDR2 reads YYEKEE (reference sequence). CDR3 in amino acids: CASSSADFRGYTF.

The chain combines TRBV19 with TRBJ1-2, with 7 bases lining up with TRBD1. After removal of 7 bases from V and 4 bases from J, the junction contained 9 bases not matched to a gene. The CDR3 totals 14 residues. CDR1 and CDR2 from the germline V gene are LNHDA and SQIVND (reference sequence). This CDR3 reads CASTTGLGGYGYTF. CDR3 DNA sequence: TGTGCCAGTACGACAGGGTTGGGTGGCTATGGCTACACCTTC.

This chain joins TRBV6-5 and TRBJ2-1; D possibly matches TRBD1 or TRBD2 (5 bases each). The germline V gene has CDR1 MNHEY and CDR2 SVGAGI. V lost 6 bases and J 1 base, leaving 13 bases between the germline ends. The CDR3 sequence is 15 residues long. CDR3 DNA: TGTGCCAGCAGCTCCGACAGAGGGTCCTACAATGAGCAGTTCTTC. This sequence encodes CASSSDRGSYNEQFF.

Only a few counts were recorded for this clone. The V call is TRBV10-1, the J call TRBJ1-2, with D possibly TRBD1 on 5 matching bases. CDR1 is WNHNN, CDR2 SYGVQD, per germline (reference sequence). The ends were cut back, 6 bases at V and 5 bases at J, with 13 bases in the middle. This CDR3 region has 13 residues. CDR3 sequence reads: CASSAAGGYGYTF. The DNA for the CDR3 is TGCGCCAGCAGCGCAGCTGGGGGATATGGCTACACCTTC.

The CDR3 DNA is TGTGCCAGTAGTTCCCGCCAGGGAATCTACGAGCAGTACTTC. Amino acid sequence: CASSSRQGIYEQYF. The rearrangement joins TRBV19 to TRBJ2-7; TRBD1 is a possible D gene (5 bases). Trimming left V 5 bases short and J 3 bases short, with 14 bases between. The CDR3 extends over 14 amino acids. CDR1 is LNHDA, CDR2 SQIVND, per germline (reference sequence). Looking up the rest from reference TRBV19 and TRBJ2-7 gives the full variable domain: DGGITQSPKYLFRKEGQNVTLSCEQNLNHDAMYWYRQDPGQGLRLIYYSQIVNDFQKGDIAEGYSVSREKKESFPLTVTSAQKNPTAFYLCASSSRQGIYEQYFGPGTRLTVT.

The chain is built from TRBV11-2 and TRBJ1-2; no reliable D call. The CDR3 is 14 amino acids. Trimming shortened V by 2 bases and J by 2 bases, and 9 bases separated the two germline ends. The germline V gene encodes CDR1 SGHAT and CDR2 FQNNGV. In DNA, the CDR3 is TGTGCCAGCAGCTTACCTTGGGTGAACTATGGCTACACCTTC. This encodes CASSLPWVNYGYTF.

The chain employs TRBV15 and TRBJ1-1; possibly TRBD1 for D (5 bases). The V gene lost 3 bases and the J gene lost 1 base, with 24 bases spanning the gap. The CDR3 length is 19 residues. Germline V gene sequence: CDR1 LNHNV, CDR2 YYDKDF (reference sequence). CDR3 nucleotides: TGTGCCACCAGCAGGCGCCTCGGGGCACCACTAGGAGAGAACACTGAAGCTTTCTTT. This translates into CATSRRLGAPLGENTEAFF.

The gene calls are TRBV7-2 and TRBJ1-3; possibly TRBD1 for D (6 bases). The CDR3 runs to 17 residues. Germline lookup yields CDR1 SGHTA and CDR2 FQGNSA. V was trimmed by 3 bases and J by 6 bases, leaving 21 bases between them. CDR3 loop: CASSFATGTQGENTIYF. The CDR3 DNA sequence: TGTGCCAGCAGCTTTGCGACCGGGACACAAGGCGAAAACACCATATATTTT.

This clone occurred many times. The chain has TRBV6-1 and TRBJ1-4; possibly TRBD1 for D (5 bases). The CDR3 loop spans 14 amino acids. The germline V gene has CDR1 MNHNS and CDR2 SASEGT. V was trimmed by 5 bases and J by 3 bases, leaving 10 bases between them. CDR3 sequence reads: CASSNRLPNEKLFF. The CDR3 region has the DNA TGTGCCAGCAGTAACAGGCTTCCTAATGAAAAACTGTTTTTT.